This T cell receptor beta chain was identified in a study of T-cell reconstitution after alpha-beta-depleted transplantation in children. Regarding the study as a whole: After transplant, at about two months, alpha-beta T cells were reportedly derived from several hundred expanded graft clones. After transplant, high TCRbeta diversity at day 60 in some patients arose from surviving recipient T cells and thymic progenitors. A year post-transplant, T-cell counts and diversity derived mostly from newly produced T cells.

As it was prepared, the TCRbeta library received unique molecular identifiers. MiXCR, run by TCRdb on the PCR reads, gives a single entry per CDR3 protein. The table has about 980,000 distinct CDR3 sequences, roughly 29% seen once; the top ten hold 28%. The CDR3 extends over 15 amino acids. Trimming removed 1 base at V and 0 bases at J, with 10 bases between. Germline loops: CDR1 SGHTA, CDR2 FQGTGA. A note on this clonotype: Its antigen is unknown.

This sequence was found in a boy under two years old who had a stem cell transplant for SCID, so the T cells may come from the graft donor. The rearrangement links TRBV7-3 to TRBJ2-7; D may correspond to TRBD1 or TRBD2 (5 bases each). The sample consisted of PBMCs, mostly from graft donor cells, taken 360 days after TCRalphabeta/CD19-depleted stem cell transplant. In DNA, the CDR3 is TGTGCCAGCAGCTTAAGGCCGGGACCCTCCTACGAGCAGTACTTC. Protein sequence: CASSLRPGPSYEQYF.